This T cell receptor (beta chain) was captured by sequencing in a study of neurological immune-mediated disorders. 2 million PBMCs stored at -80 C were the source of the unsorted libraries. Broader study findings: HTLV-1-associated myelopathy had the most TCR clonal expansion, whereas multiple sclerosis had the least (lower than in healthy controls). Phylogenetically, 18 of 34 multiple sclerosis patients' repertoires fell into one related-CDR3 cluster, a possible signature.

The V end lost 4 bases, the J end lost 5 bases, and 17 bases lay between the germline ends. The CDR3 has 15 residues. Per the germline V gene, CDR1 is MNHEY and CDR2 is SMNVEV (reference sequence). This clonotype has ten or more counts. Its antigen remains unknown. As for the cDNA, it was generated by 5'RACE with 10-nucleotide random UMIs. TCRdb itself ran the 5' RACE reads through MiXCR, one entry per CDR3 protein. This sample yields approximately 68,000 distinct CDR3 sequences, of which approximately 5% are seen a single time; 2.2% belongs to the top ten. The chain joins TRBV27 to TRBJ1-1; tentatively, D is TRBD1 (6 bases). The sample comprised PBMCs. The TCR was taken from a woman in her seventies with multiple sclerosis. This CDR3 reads CASSSFRQGWTEAFF. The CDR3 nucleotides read TGTGCCAGCAGTTCATTCAGGCAGGGGTGGACTGAAGCTTTCTTT.